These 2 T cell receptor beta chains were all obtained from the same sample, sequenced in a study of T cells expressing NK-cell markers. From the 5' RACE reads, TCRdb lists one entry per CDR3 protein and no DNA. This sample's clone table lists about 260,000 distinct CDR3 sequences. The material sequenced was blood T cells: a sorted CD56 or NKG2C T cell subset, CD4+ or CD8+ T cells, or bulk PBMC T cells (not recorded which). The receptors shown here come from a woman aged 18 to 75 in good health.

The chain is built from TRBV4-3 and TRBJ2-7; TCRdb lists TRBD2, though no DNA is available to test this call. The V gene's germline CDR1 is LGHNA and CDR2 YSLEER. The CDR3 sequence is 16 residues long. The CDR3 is CASSLTLAGLTYEQYF.

CDR3 loop: CASSRRGSDEETQYF. The J gene is TRBJ2-5, the V gene TRBV18. The CDR3 runs 15 residues. CDR1 is KGHSH, CDR2 LQKENI, per germline.